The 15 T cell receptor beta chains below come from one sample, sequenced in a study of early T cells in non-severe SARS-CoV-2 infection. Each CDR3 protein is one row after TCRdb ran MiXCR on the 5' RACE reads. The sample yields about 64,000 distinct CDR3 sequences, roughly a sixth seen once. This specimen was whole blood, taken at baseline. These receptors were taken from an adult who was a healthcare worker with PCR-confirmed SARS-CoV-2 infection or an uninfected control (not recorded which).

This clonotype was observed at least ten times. The DNA of the CDR3 is TGTGCCAGCAGCCCCCTAGTCGGCACTAGCGGGATGAGTAATGAGCAGTTCTTC. Translating gives CASSPLVGTSGMSNEQFF. The chain employs TRBV7-6 and TRBJ2-1, with 10 bases identical to TRBD2. The CDR3 spans 18 residues. Germline V gene data show CDR1 as SGHVS and CDR2 as FNYEAQ. J was trimmed by 7 bases and V by 5 bases; bases with no gene match: 17.

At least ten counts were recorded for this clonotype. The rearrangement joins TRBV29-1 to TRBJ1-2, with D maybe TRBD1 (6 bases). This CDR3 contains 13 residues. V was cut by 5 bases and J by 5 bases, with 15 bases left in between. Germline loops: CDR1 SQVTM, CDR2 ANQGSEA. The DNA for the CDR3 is TGCAGCGTTTACACAGGGCTTGTTTATGGCTACACCTTC. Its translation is CSVYTGLVYGYTF.

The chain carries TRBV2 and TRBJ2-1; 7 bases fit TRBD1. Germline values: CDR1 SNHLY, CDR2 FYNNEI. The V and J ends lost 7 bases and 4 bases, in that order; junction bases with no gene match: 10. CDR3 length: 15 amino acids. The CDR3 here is CASIALAGGYNEQFF. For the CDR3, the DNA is TGTGCCAGCATCGCCCTGGCAGGGGGTTACAATGAGCAGTTCTTC.

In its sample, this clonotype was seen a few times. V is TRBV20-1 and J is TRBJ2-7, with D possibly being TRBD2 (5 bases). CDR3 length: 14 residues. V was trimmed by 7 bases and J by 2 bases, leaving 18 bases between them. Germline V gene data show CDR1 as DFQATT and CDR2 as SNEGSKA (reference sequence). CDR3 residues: CSVGLRGGPYEQYF. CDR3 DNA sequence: TGCAGTGTAGGCCTCCGTGGAGGCCCCTACGAGCAGTACTTC.

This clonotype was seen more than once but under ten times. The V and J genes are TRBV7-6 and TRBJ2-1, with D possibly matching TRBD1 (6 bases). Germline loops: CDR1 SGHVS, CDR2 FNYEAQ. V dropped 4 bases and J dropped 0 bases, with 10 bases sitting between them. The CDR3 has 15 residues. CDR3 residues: CASSYDRSSYNEQFF. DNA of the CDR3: TGTGCCAGCAGCTATGACAGGAGCTCCTACAATGAGCAGTTCTTC.

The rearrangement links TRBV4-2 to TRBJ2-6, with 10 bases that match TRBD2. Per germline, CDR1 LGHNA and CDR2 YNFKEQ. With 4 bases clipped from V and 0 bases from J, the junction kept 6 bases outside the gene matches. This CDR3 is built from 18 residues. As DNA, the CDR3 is TGTGCCAGCAGCCGTGGGACTAGCGTGACCTCTGGGGCCAACGTCCTGACTTTC. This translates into CASSRGTSVTSGANVLTF.

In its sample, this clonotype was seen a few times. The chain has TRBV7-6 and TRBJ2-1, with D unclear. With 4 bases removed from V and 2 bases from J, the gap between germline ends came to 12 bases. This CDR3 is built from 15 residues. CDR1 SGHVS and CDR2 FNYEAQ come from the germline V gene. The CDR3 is CASSSQAPPYNEQFF. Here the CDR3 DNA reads TGTGCCAGCAGCTCCCAGGCTCCCCCCTACAATGAGCAGTTCTTC.

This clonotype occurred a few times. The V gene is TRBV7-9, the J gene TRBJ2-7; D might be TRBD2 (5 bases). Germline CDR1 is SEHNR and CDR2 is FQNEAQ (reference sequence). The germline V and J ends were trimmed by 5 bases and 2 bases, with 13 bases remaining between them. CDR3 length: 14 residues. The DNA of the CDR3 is TGTGCCAGCAGCCCGGACGGAGGAGCCTACGAGCAGTACTTC. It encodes CASSPDGGAYEQYF.

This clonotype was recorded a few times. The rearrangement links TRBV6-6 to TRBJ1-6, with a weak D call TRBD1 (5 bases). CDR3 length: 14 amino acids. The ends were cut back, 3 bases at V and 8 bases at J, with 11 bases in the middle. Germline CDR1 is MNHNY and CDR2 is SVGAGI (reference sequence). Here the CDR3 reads CASSYRGWDSPLHF. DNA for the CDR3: TGTGCCAGCAGTTATCGGGGGTGGGATTCACCCCTCCACTTT.

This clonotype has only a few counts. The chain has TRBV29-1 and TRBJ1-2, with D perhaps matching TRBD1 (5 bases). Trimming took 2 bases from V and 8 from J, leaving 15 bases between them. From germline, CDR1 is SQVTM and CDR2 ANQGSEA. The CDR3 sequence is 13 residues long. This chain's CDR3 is CSVERQGIGGYTF. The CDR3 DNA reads TGCAGCGTTGAACGGCAGGGTATTGGAGGCTACACCTTC.

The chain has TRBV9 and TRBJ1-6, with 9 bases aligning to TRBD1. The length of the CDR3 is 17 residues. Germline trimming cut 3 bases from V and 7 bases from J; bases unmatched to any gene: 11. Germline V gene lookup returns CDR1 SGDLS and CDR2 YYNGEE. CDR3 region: CASSDDRGISRNSPLHF. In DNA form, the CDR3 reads TGTGCCAGCAGCGACGACAGGGGGATTTCGCGGAATTCACCCCTCCACTTT.

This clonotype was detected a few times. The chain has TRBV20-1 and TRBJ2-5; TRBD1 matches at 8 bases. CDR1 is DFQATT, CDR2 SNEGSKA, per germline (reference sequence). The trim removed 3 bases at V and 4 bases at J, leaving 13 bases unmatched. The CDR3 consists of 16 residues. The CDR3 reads CSARWTGKARSETQYF. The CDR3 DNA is TGCAGTGCTAGGTGGACAGGGAAGGCAAGGTCAGAGACCCAGTACTTC.

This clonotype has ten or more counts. CDR3 region: CASSDSGTSGGADTQYF. CDR3 bases: TGTGCCAGCAGTGACTCCGGGACTAGCGGGGGGGCAGATACGCAGTATTTT. This sequence joins TRBV6-4 and TRBJ2-3, with 16 bases that match TRBD2. The CDR3 totals 17 residues. Germline V gene data show CDR1 as MRHNA and CDR2 as SNTAGT. J lost 4 bases, V lost 0 bases, and 1 base had no gene match.

CDR3 sequence (DNA): TGTGCCAGCAGCTTAGGACAGACAGATACGCAGTATTTT. It yields the protein CASSLGQTDTQYF. The chain carries TRBV7-8 and TRBJ2-3, with D possibly TRBD1 on 5 matching bases. The V and J ends lost 1 base and 3 bases respectively, with 5 bases between them. The CDR3 is made up of 13 amino acids. CDR1 is SGHVS, CDR2 FQNEAQ, per germline.

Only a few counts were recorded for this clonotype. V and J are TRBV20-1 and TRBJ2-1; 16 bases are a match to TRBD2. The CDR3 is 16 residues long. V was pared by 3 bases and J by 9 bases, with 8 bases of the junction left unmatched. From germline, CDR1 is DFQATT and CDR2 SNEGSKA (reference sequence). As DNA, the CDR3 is TGCAGTGCTAGGGAACCGGGACTAGCGGGAGGGCGTGAGCAGTTCTTC. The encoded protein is CSAREPGLAGGREQFF.